The sequence of this T cell receptor (beta chain) was determined in a study of cytomegalovirus exposure and HLA in healthy donors. As for the study in general: Of the donors genotyped, a few hundred in all, 75% to 85% fell in the Caucasian-associated ancestry cluster. Study results and limitations: Later analysis demonstrated an association between a missense DCLRE1C variant and TCR beta V- and J-gene trimming. When a later analysis was performed, an Asian-associated ancestry cluster reportedly had fewer N-insertions than the approximately 600-donor mean.

A note on this clone: Its antigen is currently unknown.

The V and J ends lost 5 bases and 4 bases, in that order; junction bases with no gene match: 5. CDR3 length: 14 amino acids. Germline values: CDR1 MNHEY, CDR2 SVGAGI. PCR employed 60 Vbeta and 13 Jbeta primers. Sequencing was performed with immunoSEQ multiplex PCR; in TCRdb, only in-frame clones are kept and a portion is missing. The sample records approximately 100,000 clones, about 80% being singletons. The sequenced sample consisted of PBMCs. The genes are TRBV6-5 and TRBJ1-1; TRBD1 matches at 9 bases. The source is a female donor in good health and CMV-seropositive. The CDR3 DNA reads TGTGCCAGCAGTATAGGACAGGGGCCCACTGAAGCTTTCTTT. Translating it yields CASSIGQGPTEAFF.